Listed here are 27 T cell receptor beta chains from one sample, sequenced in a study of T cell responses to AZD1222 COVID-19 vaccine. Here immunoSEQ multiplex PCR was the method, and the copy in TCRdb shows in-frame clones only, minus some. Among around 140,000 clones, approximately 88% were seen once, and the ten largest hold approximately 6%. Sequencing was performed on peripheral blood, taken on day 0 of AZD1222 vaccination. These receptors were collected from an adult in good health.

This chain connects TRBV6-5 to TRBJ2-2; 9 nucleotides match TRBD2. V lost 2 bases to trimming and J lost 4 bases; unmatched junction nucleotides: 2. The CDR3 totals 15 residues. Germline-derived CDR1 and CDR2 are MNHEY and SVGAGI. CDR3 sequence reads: CASSYVAGATGELFF. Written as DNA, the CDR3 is TGTGCCAGCAGTTACGTAGCGGGGGCCACCGGGGAGCTGTTTTTT.

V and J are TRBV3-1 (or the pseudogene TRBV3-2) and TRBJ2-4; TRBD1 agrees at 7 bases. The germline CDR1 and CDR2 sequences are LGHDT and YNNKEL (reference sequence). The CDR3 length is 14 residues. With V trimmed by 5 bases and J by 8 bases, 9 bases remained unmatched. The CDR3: CASSEQGFVDIQYF. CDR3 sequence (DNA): TGTGCCAGCAGCGAACAGGGGTTTGTAGACATTCAGTACTTC.

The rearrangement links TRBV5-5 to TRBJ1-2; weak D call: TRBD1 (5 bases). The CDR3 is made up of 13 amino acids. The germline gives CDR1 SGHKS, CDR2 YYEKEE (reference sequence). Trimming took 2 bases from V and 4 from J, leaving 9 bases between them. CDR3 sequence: CASSFRGGYGYTF. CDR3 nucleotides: TGTGCCAGCAGCTTCCGGGGGGGCTATGGCTACACCTTC.

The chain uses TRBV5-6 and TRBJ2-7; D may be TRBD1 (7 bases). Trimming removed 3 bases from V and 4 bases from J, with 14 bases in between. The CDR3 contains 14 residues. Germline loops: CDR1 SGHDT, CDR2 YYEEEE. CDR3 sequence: CASSWGDSRYEQYF. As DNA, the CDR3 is TGTGCCAGCAGCTGGGGGGACAGTAGGTACGAGCAGTACTTC.

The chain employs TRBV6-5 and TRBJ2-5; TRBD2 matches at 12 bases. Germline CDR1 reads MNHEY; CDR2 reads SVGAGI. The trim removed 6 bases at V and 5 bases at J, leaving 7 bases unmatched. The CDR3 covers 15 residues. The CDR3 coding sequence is TGTGCCAGCAGGACTAGCGGGGGCCGAACGGAGACCCAGTACTTC. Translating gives CASRTSGGRTETQYF.

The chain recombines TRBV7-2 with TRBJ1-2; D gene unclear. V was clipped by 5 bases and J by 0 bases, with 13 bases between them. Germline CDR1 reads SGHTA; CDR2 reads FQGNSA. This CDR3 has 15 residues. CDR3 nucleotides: TGTGCCAGCAGCGAAGACGCTGGAGCTAACTATGGCTACACCTTC. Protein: CASSEDAGANYGYTF.

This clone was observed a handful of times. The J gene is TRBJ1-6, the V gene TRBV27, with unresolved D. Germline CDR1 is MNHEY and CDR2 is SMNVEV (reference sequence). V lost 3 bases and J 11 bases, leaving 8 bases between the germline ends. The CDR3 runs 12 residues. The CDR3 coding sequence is TGTGCCAGCAGTTTTATGGGTACACCCCTCCACTTT. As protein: CASSFMGTPLHF.

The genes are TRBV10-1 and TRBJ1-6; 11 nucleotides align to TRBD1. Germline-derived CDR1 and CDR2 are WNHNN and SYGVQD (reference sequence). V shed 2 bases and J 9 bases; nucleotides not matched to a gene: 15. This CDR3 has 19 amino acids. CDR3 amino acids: CASSETVGQGVSRASPLHF. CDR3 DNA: TGCGCCAGCAGTGAGACTGTGGGACAGGGGGTCTCGAGAGCTTCACCCCTCCACTTT.

The CDR3 loop reads CASSQTPGRNTGELFF. In nucleotides, the CDR3 is TGCGCCAGCAGCCAAACCCCGGGACGGAACACCGGGGAGCTGTTTTTT. This chain links TRBV4-1 with TRBJ2-2; D tentatively reads TRBD1 or TRBD2 (5 bases each). Looked up from germline, CDR1 is MGHRA and CDR2 is YSYEKL. The CDR3 is 16 residues long. The V gene lost 2 bases and the J gene lost 1 base, with 11 bases spanning the gap.

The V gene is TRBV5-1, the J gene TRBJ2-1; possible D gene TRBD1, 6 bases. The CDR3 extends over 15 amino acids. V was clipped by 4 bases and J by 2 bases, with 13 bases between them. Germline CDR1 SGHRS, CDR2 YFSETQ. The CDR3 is CASSPYRETYNEQFF. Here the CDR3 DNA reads TGCGCCAGCAGCCCATACAGGGAAACCTACAATGAGCAGTTCTTC.

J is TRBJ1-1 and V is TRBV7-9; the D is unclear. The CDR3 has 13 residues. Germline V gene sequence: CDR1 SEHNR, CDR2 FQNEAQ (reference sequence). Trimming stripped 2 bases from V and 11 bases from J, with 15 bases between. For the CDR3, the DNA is TGTGCCAGCAGCTTATCGGGATGGGCTGGCGCTTTCTTT. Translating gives CASSLSGWAGAFF.

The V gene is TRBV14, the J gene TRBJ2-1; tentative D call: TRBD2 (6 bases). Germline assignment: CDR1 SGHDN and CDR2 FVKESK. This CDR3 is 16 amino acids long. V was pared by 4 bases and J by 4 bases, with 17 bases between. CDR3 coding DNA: TGTGCCAGCAGCCCTAGCGTAGGGGCGCATTACAATGAGCAGTTCTTC. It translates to CASSPSVGAHYNEQFF. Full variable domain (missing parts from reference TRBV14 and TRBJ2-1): EAGVTQFPSHSVIEKGQTVTLRCDPISGHDNLYWYRRVMGKEIKFLLHFVKESKQDESGMPNNRFLAERTGGTYSTLKVQPAELEDSGVYFCASSPSVGAHYNEQFFGPGTRLTVL.

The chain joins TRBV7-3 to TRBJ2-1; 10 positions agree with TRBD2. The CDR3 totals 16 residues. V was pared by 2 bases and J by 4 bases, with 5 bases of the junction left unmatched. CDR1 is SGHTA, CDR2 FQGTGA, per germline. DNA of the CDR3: TGTGCCAGCAGCTTACTAGCGGGGGACCTATACAATGAGCAGTTCTTC. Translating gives CASSLLAGDLYNEQFF.

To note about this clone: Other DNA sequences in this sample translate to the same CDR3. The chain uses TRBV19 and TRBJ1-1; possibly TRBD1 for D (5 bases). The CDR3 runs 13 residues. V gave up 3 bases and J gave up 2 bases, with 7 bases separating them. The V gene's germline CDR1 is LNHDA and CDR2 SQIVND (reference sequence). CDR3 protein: CASSIGGNTEAFF. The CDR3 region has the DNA TGTGCCAGTAGTATCGGGGGAAACACTGAAGCTTTCTTT.

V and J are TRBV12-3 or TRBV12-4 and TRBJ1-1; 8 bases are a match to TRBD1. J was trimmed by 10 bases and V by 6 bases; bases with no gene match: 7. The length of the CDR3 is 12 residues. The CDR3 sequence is CASSPGQGVAFF. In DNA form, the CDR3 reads TGTGCCAGCAGCCCCGGACAGGGAGTAGCTTTCTTT.

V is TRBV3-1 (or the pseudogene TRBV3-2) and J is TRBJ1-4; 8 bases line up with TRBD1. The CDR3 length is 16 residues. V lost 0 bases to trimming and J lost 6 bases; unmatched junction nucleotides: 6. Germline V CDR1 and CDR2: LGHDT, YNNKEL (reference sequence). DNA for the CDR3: TGTGCCAGCAGCCAAGATCCGACAGGGGTGGATGAAAAACTGTTTTTT. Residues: CASSQDPTGVDEKLFF.

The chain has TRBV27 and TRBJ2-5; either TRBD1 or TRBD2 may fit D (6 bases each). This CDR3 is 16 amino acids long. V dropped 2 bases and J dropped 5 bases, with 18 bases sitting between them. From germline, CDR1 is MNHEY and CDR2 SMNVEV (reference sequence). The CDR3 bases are TGTGCCAGCAGTTTAGGTTGGGGGGCTGGGGGTGAGACCCAGTACTTC. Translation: CASSLGWGAGGETQYF.

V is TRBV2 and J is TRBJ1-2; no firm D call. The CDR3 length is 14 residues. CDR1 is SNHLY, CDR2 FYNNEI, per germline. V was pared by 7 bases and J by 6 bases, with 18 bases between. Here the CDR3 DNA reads TGTGCCAGCAAATTACGACATTCAGGAGATGGCTACACCTTC. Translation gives CASKLRHSGDGYTF.

The CDR3 nucleotides read TGTGCCAGTAGTATAAGGCAGCCCACCGGGGAGCTGTTTTTT. It yields the protein CASSIRQPTGELFF. The chain employs TRBV19 and TRBJ2-2; D unclear. The ends were cut back, 2 bases at V and 4 bases at J, with 8 bases in the middle. The length of the CDR3 is 14 residues. The V gene's germline CDR1 is LNHDA and CDR2 SQIVND (reference sequence).

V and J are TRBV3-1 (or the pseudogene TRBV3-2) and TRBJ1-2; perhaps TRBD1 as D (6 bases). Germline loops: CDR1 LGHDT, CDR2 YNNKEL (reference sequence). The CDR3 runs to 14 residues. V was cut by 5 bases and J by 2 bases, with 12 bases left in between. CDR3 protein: CASSTGQYNYGYTF. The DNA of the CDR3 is TGTGCCAGCAGCACCGGACAGTACAACTATGGCTACACCTTC.

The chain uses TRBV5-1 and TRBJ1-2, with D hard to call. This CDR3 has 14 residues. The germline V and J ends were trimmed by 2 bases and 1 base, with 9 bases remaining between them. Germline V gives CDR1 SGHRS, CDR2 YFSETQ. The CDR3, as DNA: TGCGCCAGCAGCTTAGACCCGAGTAACTATGGCTACACCTTC. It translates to CASSLDPSNYGYTF.

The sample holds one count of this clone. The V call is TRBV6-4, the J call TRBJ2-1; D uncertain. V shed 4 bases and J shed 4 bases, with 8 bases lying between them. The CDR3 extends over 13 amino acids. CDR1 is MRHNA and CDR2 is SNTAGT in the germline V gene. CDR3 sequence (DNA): TGTGCCAGCAGTGTCGACCGGTACAATGAGCAGTTCTTC. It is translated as CASSVDRYNEQFF.

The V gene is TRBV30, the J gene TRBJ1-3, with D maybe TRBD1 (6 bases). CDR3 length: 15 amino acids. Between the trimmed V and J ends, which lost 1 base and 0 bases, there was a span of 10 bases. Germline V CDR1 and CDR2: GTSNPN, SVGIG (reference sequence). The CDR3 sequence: CAWSGEGGSGNTIYF. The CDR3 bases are TGTGCCTGGAGTGGAGAAGGGGGCTCTGGAAACACCATATATTTT.

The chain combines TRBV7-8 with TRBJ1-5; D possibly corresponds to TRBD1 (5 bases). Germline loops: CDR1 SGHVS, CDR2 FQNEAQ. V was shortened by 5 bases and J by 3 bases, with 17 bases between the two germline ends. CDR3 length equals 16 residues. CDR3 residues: CASSLDQRGYNQPQHF. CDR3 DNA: TGTGCCAGCAGCCTTGACCAGAGGGGATACAATCAGCCCCAGCATTTT. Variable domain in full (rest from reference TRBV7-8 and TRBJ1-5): GAGVSQSPRYKVAKRGQDVALRCDPISGHVSLFWYQQALGQGPEFLTYFQNEAQLDKSGLPSDRFFAERPEGSVSTLKIQRTQQEDSAVYLCASSLDQRGYNQPQHFGDGTRLSIL.

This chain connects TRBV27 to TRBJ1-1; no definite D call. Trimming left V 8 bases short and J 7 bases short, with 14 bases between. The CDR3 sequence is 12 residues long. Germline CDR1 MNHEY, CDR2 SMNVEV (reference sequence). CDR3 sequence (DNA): TGTGCCAGCGATCACACAGAGGATGAAGCTTTCTTT. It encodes CASDHTEDEAFF.

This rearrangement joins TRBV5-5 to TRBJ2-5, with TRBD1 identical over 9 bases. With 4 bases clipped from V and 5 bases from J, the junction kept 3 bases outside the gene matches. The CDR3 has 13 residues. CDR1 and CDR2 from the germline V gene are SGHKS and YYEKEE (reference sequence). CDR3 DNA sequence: TGTGCCAGCAGCGCCGACAGGGGGGAGACCCAGTACTTC. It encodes CASSADRGETQYF.

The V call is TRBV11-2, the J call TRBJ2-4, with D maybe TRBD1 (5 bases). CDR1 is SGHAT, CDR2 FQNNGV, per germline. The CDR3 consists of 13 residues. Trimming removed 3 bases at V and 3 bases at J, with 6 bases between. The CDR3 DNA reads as TGTGCCAGCAGCTTCGACAGCAAAAACATTCAGTACTTC. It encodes CASSFDSKNIQYF.